One sample yielded the 20 T cell receptor beta chains listed below, sequenced in a study of breast tumors, draining lymph nodes, adjacent tissues. Axillary draining lymph nodes of breast cancer patients supplied the node samples. TCRdb processed the multiplex PCR reads anew with MiXCR; each CDR3 protein has one entry. The sample holds some 200,000 distinct CDR3 sequences, 31% seen once. Sequencing input: axillary lymph node tissue. Receptor source: a female donor with breast cancer. Some clones in this sample may be carry-over from other donors' samples.

As regards this clonotype: Here the CDR3 omits its conserved ending phenylalanine or tryptophan, so a read error is the likely source. It is unclear where the CDR3 begins or ends on the DNA, so no DNA is shown, and the CDR3 is as TCRdb lists it. The chain couples TRBV7-2 to TRBJ2-6. The CDR3 adds up to 9 amino acids, both ends counted. The V gene's germline CDR1 is SGHTA and CDR2 FQGNSA. The CDR3 reads CASSLVGGT.

The table lists this clonotype with many counts. The chain links TRBV3-2 to TRBJ2-7. TRBV3-2 is a listed pseudogene. CDR3 length: 11 residues. CDR3 DNA sequence: TGTGCCAGCAATTCCCAAGACGAGCAGTACTTC. Protein: CASNSQDEQYF.

About this clonotype itself: This may come from a read error, since a much larger clone is one base off. The gene calls are TRBV6-1 and TRBJ1-2; D unresolved. CDR3 length equals 15 residues. The germline CDR1 and CDR2 sequences are MNHNS and SASEGT. V lost 5 bases to trimming and J lost 0 bases, with 13 bases between them. The CDR3 region is CASSQRRQANYGYTF. The CDR3 DNA sequence: TGTGCCAGCAGTCAGCGCCGGCAAGCTAACTATGGCTACACCTTC.

The genes are TRBV20-1 and TRBJ1-3, with 8 bases identical to TRBD1. Germline values: CDR1 DFQATT, CDR2 SNEGSKA (reference sequence). CDR3 size: 14 residues. V lost 6 bases, J lost 2 bases, and 6 bases stayed unmatched. The CDR3 sequence: CSARPGQAGNTIYF. DNA of the CDR3: TGCAGTGCCCGCCCGGGACAGGCTGGAAACACCATATATTTT.

This clonotype was recorded many times. The junction differs from germline at one of its ends, possibly a read error. The chain employs TRBV6-6 and TRBJ2-5; 13 bases align to TRBD2. Looked up from germline, CDR1 is MNHNY and CDR2 is SVGAGI (reference sequence). The CDR3 runs to 15 residues. CDR3 nucleotides: TGTGCCGGCAGTTACGGGACTAGCGGGGAAGAGACCCAGTACTTC. Translated, it gives CAGSYGTSGEETQYF.

The chain joins TRBV6-2 or TRBV6-3 to TRBJ1-3; 7 bases match TRBD1. Per the germline V gene, CDR1 is MNHEY and CDR2 is SVGEGT. Trimming removed 6 bases from V and 8 bases from J; junction bases left unmatched: 10. The CDR3 length is 14 residues. The CDR3 sequence is CASSRRQGKDTIYF. DNA of the CDR3: TGTGCCAGCAGCAGGAGACAGGGAAAAGACACCATATATTTT.

The chain couples TRBV24-1 to TRBJ2-5; D remains ambiguous. CDR3 size: 13 residues. Trimming cost V 0 bases and J 9 bases, with 10 bases left between them. Germline V gene data show CDR1 as KGHDR and CDR2 as SFDVKD. CDR3 loop: CATSDLQSLAQYF. CDR3 sequence (DNA): TGTGCCACCAGTGATTTGCAAAGTCTGGCCCAGTACTTC.

Notes on this clonotype: Since a much larger clone is just one base distant, this may be a read error. The chain links TRBV9 to TRBJ2-2, with 10 positions matching TRBD2. This CDR3 contains 18 residues. Germline CDR1 and CDR2: SGDLS and YYNGEE. CDR3 sequence: CASSPASVAGGPTGELSF. The CDR3 nucleotides are TGTGCCAGCAGCCCCGCCTCCGTAGCGGGGGGTCCGACCGGGGAGCTGTCTTTT.

Concerning this clonotype: This may stem from a read error, because a much larger clone lies one nucleotide away. The gene calls are TRBV5-4 and TRBJ1-4; 9 bases align to TRBD1. The CDR3 sequence is 15 residues long. CDR1 and CDR2 from the germline V gene are SGHNT and YYREEE (reference sequence). V trimming: 4 bases; J trimming: 8 bases; junction bases outside the gene matches: 9. CDR3 amino acids: CASSIQGALEEKLFF. CDR3 nucleotides: TGTGCCAGCAGCATACAGGGGGCTTTGGAGGAAAAACTGTTTTTT.

Concerning this clonotype: One base away lies a much larger clone, so this may be a sequencing read error. It is likely a read error, because the conserved phenylalanine at the end of the CDR3 is missing. The limits of the CDR3 on the DNA are not certain, so only TCRdb's listed CDR3 is given. This chain joins TRBV28 and TRBJ2-7. The CDR3 comprises 11 residues, both ends counted. In germline, CDR1 is MDHEN, CDR2 SYDVKM. The CDR3: CASSFMAELYL.

J is TRBJ1-6 and V is TRBV20-1; possible D gene TRBD1, 6 bases. The CDR3 has 14 amino acids. Germline CDR1 is DFQATT and CDR2 is SNEGSKA (reference sequence). Trimming cost V 4 bases and J 10 bases, with 17 bases left between them. In DNA form, the CDR3 reads TGCAGTGCTATGCCGTCAGGGGAGAACTCACCCCTCCACTTT. It is translated as CSAMPSGENSPLHF.

This clonotype was counted ten times or more. The chain joins TRBV5-6 to TRBJ2-7; D unresolved. The ends were cut back, 4 bases at V and 6 bases at J, with 8 bases in the middle. The germline V gene has CDR1 SGHDT and CDR2 YYEEEE. CDR3 length: 11 residues. The CDR3, as DNA: TGTGCCAGCAGCGTGGCGGTCGAGCAGTACTTC. The encoded protein is CASSVAVEQYF. The whole variable domain, remainder taken from reference TRBV5-6 and TRBJ2-7, is DAGVTQSPTHLIKTRGQQVTLRCSPKSGHDTVSWYQQALGQGPQFIFQYYEEEERQRGNFPDRFSGHQFPNYSSELNVNALLLGDSALYLCASSVAVEQYFGPGTRLTVT.

J is TRBJ2-3 and V is TRBV28; 8 bases match TRBD2. The germline V gene has CDR1 MDHEN and CDR2 SYDVKM. J gave up 2 bases and V 3 bases, and 4 bases lay outside the gene matches. CDR3 size: 15 residues. The CDR3 DNA reads TGTGCCAGCAGTTTTCTAGCGGGTTTCACAGATACGCAGTATTTT. Translated: CASSFLAGFTDTQYF.

This clonotype was found many times. The gene calls are TRBV29-1 and TRBJ2-4, with 7 bases that match TRBD1. V lost 6 bases, J lost 1 base, and 6 bases stayed unmatched. Germline V gives CDR1 SQVTM, CDR2 ANQGSEA. This CDR3 region has 14 residues. The CDR3 nucleotides read TGCAGCGTGCAAACAGGGGTGGCCAAAAACATTCAGTACTTC. Residues: CSVQTGVAKNIQYF.

The gene calls are TRBV7-2 and TRBJ1-6; 9 bases align to TRBD1. Trimming removed 8 bases from V and 9 bases from J; junction bases left unmatched: 5. The CDR3 spans 13 residues. The germline V gene has CDR1 SGHTA and CDR2 FQGNSA. The CDR3 loop is CASSRTGASPLHF. The CDR3 DNA sequence: TGTGCCAGCTCAAGGACAGGGGCTTCACCCCTCCACTTT.

There are many counts of this clonotype. The chain has TRBV29-1 and TRBJ1-6; TRBD1 matches at 10 bases. CDR1 SQVTM and CDR2 ANQGSEA come from the germline V gene. The V and J ends lost 4 bases and 6 bases, in that order; junction bases with no gene match: 0. The CDR3 contains 13 residues. CDR3 in amino acids: CSVGDRGNSPLHF. In DNA form, the CDR3 reads TGCAGCGTTGGGGACAGGGGTAATTCACCCCTCCACTTT.

This clonotype was detected ten times or more. An end of the junction differs from the germline gene, which may be a read error. This chain uses TRBV7-3 with TRBJ1-2; D is unresolved. This CDR3 is 15 amino acids long. CDR1 SGHTA and CDR2 FQGTGA come from the germline V gene. The CDR3 DNA is TGTGCCAGCAGTCCTAATCCCGGGTCCTTCTATGGCTACCCCTTC. As protein: CASSPNPGSFYGYPF. Using reference TRBV7-3 and TRBJ1-2 for the parts outside the CDR3, the full variable domain is GAGVSQTPSNKVTEKGKYVELRCDPISGHTALYWYRQSLGQGPEFLIYFQGTGAADDSGLPNDRFFAVRPEGSVSTLKIQRTERGDSAVYLCASSPNPGSFYGYPFGSGTRLTVV.

The table lists this clonotype with a count of one. The V call is TRBV7-3, the J call TRBJ1-6, with D tentatively TRBD1 (5 bases). From germline, CDR1 is SGHTA and CDR2 FQGTGA. The CDR3 runs to 14 residues. Trimming removed 5 bases at V and 8 bases at J, with 13 bases between. The CDR3 DNA reads as TGTGCCAGCAGCCCACTGGGGCGGGATTCACCCCTCCACTTT. It translates to CASSPLGRDSPLHF.

This clonotype was recorded many times. The chain recombines TRBV19 with TRBJ2-1; the match to TRBD1 covers 7 bases. CDR1 is LNHDA and CDR2 is SQIVND in the germline V gene (reference sequence). The trim removed 5 bases at V and 1 base at J, leaving 5 bases unmatched. CDR3 length equals 15 residues. CDR3 sequence (DNA): TGTGCCAGTAGTCGACAGGGCCTTTCCTACAATGAGCAGTTCTTC. It specifies CASSRQGLSYNEQFF.

This clonotype occurred many times. J is TRBJ2-7 and V is TRBV27; D possibly corresponds to TRBD1 (6 bases). The CDR3 is made up of 13 amino acids. Germline V lookup: CDR1 MNHEY, CDR2 SMNVEV (reference sequence). V lost 3 bases and J lost 2, with 8 bases in between. CDR3 region: CASSFGQTYEQYF. The CDR3 bases are TGTGCCAGCAGTTTCGGACAGACCTACGAGCAGTACTTC.